In this sample, the clone carrying this T cell receptor beta chain turned up many times. It was with unique molecular identifiers that the TCRbeta library was prepared. TCRdb redid the calling of the PCR reads with MiXCR, one entry per CDR3 protein. The data contain some 250,000 distinct CDR3 sequences, more than 10% of them singletons. This entry belongs to a study of T-cell reconstitution after alpha-beta-depleted transplantation in children. With 5 bases clipped from V and 7 bases from J, the junction kept 16 bases outside the gene matches. The germline V gene has CDR1 SGHAT and CDR2 FQNNGV. The CDR3 totals 17 residues.

The gene calls are TRBV11-2 and TRBJ2-1; 8 nucleotides align to TRBD1. This specimen was PBMCs from the stem cell graft donor, taken from the stem cell graft. This clonotype originated in a human donor who donated a stem cell graft to a child with acute lymphoblastic leukemia. CDR3 residues: CASSPPLYRGIRNEQFF. The CDR3 DNA is TGTGCCAGCAGCCCCCCCTTATACAGGGGGATCAGGAATGAGCAGTTCTTC.